These 27 T cell receptor beta chains share one sample of origin, sequenced in a study of blood T cells in healthy people across ages. Sample-barcoded 5' priming and a J-beta primer mix drove a second PCR of 7 to 11 cycles. TCRdb redid the calling of the 5' RACE reads with MiXCR, one entry per CDR3 protein. The sample includes roughly 500,000 distinct CDR3 sequences, roughly 28% of them seen just once. Sequenced sample: blood. The source of these receptors is a woman aged 70-85 years in good health.

In DNA, the CDR3 is TGTGCCAGCAGCTTAGAGGGTAGCGGGGCGCAGTTCTTC. This sequence encodes CASSLEGSGAQFF. The chain combines TRBV11-1 with TRBJ2-5; 8 bases line up with TRBD2. The last part of the DNA fits TRBJ2-1 better; the J call may be wrong. There are 13 residues in the CDR3. Per germline, CDR1 SGHAT and CDR2 FQDESV (reference sequence).

There are a few counts of this clonotype. The chain couples TRBV6-5 to TRBJ2-5; the D gene could be TRBD1 or TRBD2 (5 bases each). This CDR3 has 14 amino acids. The ends were cut back, 2 bases at V and 2 bases at J, with 9 bases in the middle. Germline V gene sequence: CDR1 MNHEY, CDR2 SVGAGI. CDR3 sequence: CASSYREGQETQYF. The CDR3 coding sequence is TGTGCCAGCAGTTACAGAGAGGGGCAAGAGACCCAGTACTTC.

This clonotype was seen more than once but under ten times. The rearrangement uses TRBV7-8 and TRBJ2-1; possible D gene TRBD1, 5 bases. Deletions cut 4 bases from V and 0 bases from J, with 13 bases between. Germline V CDR1 and CDR2: SGHVS, FQNEAQ. The CDR3 has 16 amino acids. DNA of the CDR3: TGTGCCAGCAGCTCATACAGGTTGGGCTCCTACAATGAGCAGTTCTTC. Its protein product is CASSSYRLGSYNEQFF.

V usage is TRBV7-8 and J usage is TRBJ2-5; D is uncertain. V lost 5 bases to trimming and J lost 4 bases, with 14 bases between them. Germline loops: CDR1 SGHVS, CDR2 FQNEAQ. The CDR3 totals 14 residues. The CDR3 loop reads CASSQLNPRETQYF. In DNA, the CDR3 is TGTGCCAGCAGCCAACTTAATCCGCGAGAGACCCAGTACTTC.

A few counts support this clonotype. The chain recombines TRBV20-1 with TRBJ2-7; D possibly corresponds to TRBD1 (6 bases). The J call may be in error: the DNA end matches TRBJ2-1 better. CDR1 and CDR2 from the germline V gene are DFQATT and SNEGSKA (reference sequence). This CDR3 region has 12 residues. The CDR3, as DNA: TGCAGTGCCCACTCCGGGACAAGTGAGCAGTTCTTC. It codes for CSAHSGTSEQFF.

V is TRBV15 and J is TRBJ1-2; D is unresolved. The V gene's germline CDR1 is LNHNV and CDR2 YYDKDF (reference sequence). There are 18 residues in the CDR3. The V gene lost 0 bases and the J gene lost 3 bases, with 20 bases spanning the gap. As DNA, the CDR3 is TGTGCCACCAGCAGAGAGTGGACGGACTTCCCGGATGACTATGGCTACACCTTC. Protein product: CATSREWTDFPDDYGYTF.

This clonotype was detected only a few times. The V and J genes are TRBV20-1 and TRBJ2-5; 13 nucleotides align to TRBD2. The assigned J gene may be wrong: the sequence end matches TRBJ2-1 better. The CDR3 has 14 residues. Per germline, CDR1 DFQATT and CDR2 SNEGSKA (reference sequence). The DNA for the CDR3 is TGCAGTGCTAGAGGACTAGCGGGGGGAGGTGAGCAGTTCTTC. Encoded protein: CSARGLAGGGEQFF.

The genes are TRBV20-1 and TRBJ1-5, with D maybe TRBD1 (5 bases). The CDR3 totals 16 residues. V lost 5 bases to trimming and J lost 0 bases, with 17 bases between them. Germline V CDR1 and CDR2: DFQATT, SNEGSKA (reference sequence). The CDR3 here is CSALKTGTDSNQPQHF. In nucleotides, the CDR3 is TGCAGTGCTCTAAAGACCGGGACGGATAGCAATCAGCCCCAGCATTTT.

About this clonotype: A read error may account for a junction end that differs from germline. V and J are TRBV12-3 or TRBV12-4 and TRBJ2-3; 10 bases match TRBD2. This CDR3 comprises 14 residues. As DNA, the CDR3 is TGTGCCAGCTTTAGCGGGGGGCTTCCTCATACACAGTATTTT. Amino acid sequence: CASFSGGLPHTQYF.

This chain joins TRBV2 and TRBJ1-4; D might be TRBD1 (5 bases). The germline V gene has CDR1 SNHLY and CDR2 FYNNEI. The CDR3 has 11 amino acids. V gave up 9 bases and J gave up 7 bases, with 9 bases separating them. CDR3 loop: CASRTPEKLFF. The CDR3 DNA sequence: TGTGCCAGTAGGACACCTGAAAAACTGTTTTTT.

This clonotype was found a few times. The rearrangement uses TRBV4-2 and TRBJ2-5; no firm D call. V was cut by 2 bases and J by 2 bases, with 6 bases left in between. CDR1 LGHNA and CDR2 YNFKEQ come from the germline V gene. CDR3 length: 13 amino acids. The chain's CDR3 is CASSQFGQETQYF. CDR3 DNA sequence: TGTGCCAGCAGCCAATTTGGTCAAGAGACCCAGTACTTC.

The chain uses TRBV4-3 and TRBJ2-1; D unresolved. Germline V gives CDR1 LGHNA, CDR2 YSLEER. The CDR3 extends over 16 amino acids. With 0 bases removed from V and 8 bases from J, the gap between germline ends came to 17 bases. The CDR3 DNA reads TGCGCCAGCAGCCAAGAATTTGCTTTGTCTTTCGATGAGCAGTTCTTC. Encoded protein: CASSQEFALSFDEQFF.

This clonotype was seen a handful of times. The V and J genes are TRBV27 and TRBJ2-7; D may be TRBD1 or TRBD2 (5 bases each). Trimming stripped 8 bases from V and 0 bases from J, with 14 bases between. In germline, CDR1 is MNHEY, CDR2 SMNVEV (reference sequence). This CDR3 spans 14 amino acids. CDR3 loop: CASSKWGSSYEQYF. In nucleotides, the CDR3 is TGTGCCAGCTCCAAATGGGGGAGCTCCTACGAGCAGTACTTC.

Note on this clonotype: With a much larger clone just one base away, this may be a read error. The CDR3 DNA is TGTGCCAGCAGTTTTCAGGGCACTGAAGCTTTCTTT. It is translated as CASSFQGTEAFF. The V gene is TRBV27, the J gene TRBJ1-1, with a weak D call TRBD1 (5 bases). Germline CDR1 and CDR2: MNHEY and SMNVEV (reference sequence). The CDR3 has 12 amino acids. The V and J ends lost 3 bases and 4 bases respectively, with 6 bases between them.

The chain employs TRBV7-3 and TRBJ1-1; D is ambiguous. CDR1 is SGHTA and CDR2 is FQGTGA in the germline V gene. Trimming stripped 4 bases from V and 0 bases from J, with 6 bases between. The CDR3 sequence is 13 residues long. CDR3 sequence: CASSSEMNTEAFF. The CDR3, as DNA: TGTGCCAGCAGCTCCGAAATGAACACTGAAGCTTTCTTT.

V and J are TRBV7-2 and TRBJ2-3, with a possible D match to TRBD2 (6 bases). Per the germline V gene, CDR1 is SGHTA and CDR2 is FQGNSA. Trimming stripped 8 bases from V and 6 bases from J, with 12 bases between. The CDR3 runs 12 residues. CDR3 protein: CASVGGYDTQYF. The CDR3 DNA follows: TGTGCCAGCGTGGGGGGATACGATACGCAGTATTTT.

This clonotype was detected many times. The chain links TRBV3-1 to TRBJ2-7, with a possible D match to TRBD1 (5 bases). CDR1 is LGHDT, CDR2 YNNKEL, per germline (reference sequence). The V gene lost 2 bases and the J gene lost 6 bases, with 14 bases spanning the gap. The CDR3 has 14 residues. CDR3 region: CASSQRGADAEQYF. The CDR3 bases are TGTGCCAGCAGCCAACGTGGGGCTGATGCCGAGCAGTACTTC.

There are a few counts of this clonotype. This chain joins TRBV12-5 and TRBJ2-7; D might be TRBD1 or TRBD2, each matching 5 bases. V was cut by 9 bases and J by 0 bases, with 15 bases left in between. Germline V gene lookup returns CDR1 LGHNT and CDR2 FRNRAP. This CDR3 contains 14 residues. CDR3 sequence: CASRLRGFSYEQYF. CDR3 DNA sequence: TGTGCTAGCCGACTAAGGGGCTTCTCCTACGAGCAGTACTTC.

This clonotype was recorded a few times. An end of the junction differs from the germline gene, which may be a read error. The chain has TRBV4-2 and TRBJ2-1, with a weak D call TRBD1 (5 bases). The J call may not be correct, given that the DNA end is closer to TRBJ2-5. CDR1 LGHNA and CDR2 YNFKEQ come from the germline V gene. The CDR3 is 13 amino acids. CDR3 residues: CANSQDRGETQYF. The CDR3 DNA reads TGTGCCAACAGCCAAGATAGGGGAGAGACCCAGTACTTC.

The rearrangement links TRBV20-1 to TRBJ1-4, with no clear D. This CDR3 spans 15 amino acids. The V end was cut by 0 bases, the J end by 0 bases, with 8 bases between. Germline loops: CDR1 DFQATT, CDR2 SNEGSKA (reference sequence). CDR3 protein: CSARDMLATNEKLFF. CDR3 DNA: TGCAGTGCTAGAGATATGCTAGCAACTAATGAAAAACTGTTTTTT.

The chain employs TRBV2 and TRBJ1-5; D is undetermined. V was pared by 5 bases and J by 0 bases, with 8 bases between. This CDR3 has 14 residues. The germline V gene has CDR1 SNHLY and CDR2 FYNNEI. The CDR3 sequence: CASSIQLSNQPQHF. DNA for the CDR3: TGTGCCAGCAGTATACAGCTTAGCAATCAGCCCCAGCATTTT.

This sequence joins TRBV29-1 and TRBJ1-2; the D gene is possibly TRBD1 (5 bases). The CDR3 is 13 residues long. Trimming cost V 0 bases and J 4 bases, with 9 bases left between them. The germline V gene encodes CDR1 SQVTM and CDR2 ANQGSEA. CDR3 nucleotide sequence: TGCAGCGTTGAAGATCAGACAGCCTATGGCTACACCTTC. This codes for CSVEDQTAYGYTF.

The sample holds a few counts of this clonotype. The chain links TRBV4-2 to TRBJ2-7; 8 positions match TRBD1. CDR1 is LGHNA, CDR2 YNFKEQ, per germline. Trimming removed 5 bases from V and 4 bases from J; junction bases left unmatched: 7. This CDR3 region has 14 residues. The CDR3: CASSNRDRLYEQYF. The CDR3 DNA reads as TGTGCCAGCAGCAACCGGGACAGGTTGTACGAGCAGTACTTC.

The gene calls are TRBV20-1 and TRBJ2-5, with TRBD2 matching 7 bases. The CDR3 length is 14 residues. Germline V CDR1 and CDR2: DFQATT, SNEGSKA (reference sequence). V trimming: 2 bases; J trimming: 3 bases; junction bases outside the gene matches: 6. The CDR3 DNA reads TGCAGTGCTAGAATCGGGCTAGCGGAAGAGACCCAGTACTTC. Translating gives CSARIGLAEETQYF.

This clonotype has a handful of counts. The chain has TRBV18 and TRBJ1-2; TRBD1 matches at 8 bases. V shed 3 bases, J shed 5 bases, and the junction held 8 bases outside the gene matches. In germline, CDR1 is KGHSH, CDR2 LQKENI. CDR3 length: 15 amino acids. Written as DNA, the CDR3 is TGTGCCAGCTCACCTGTCCCGGGACAGGATTATGGCTACACCTTC. It codes for CASSPVPGQDYGYTF.

The CDR3 here is CASPRSGASRPPDTQYF. DNA of the CDR3: TGTGCCAGCCCACGGAGTGGAGCCTCGAGGCCGCCAGATACGCAGTATTTT. The chain combines TRBV28 with TRBJ2-3; D call uncertain. Trimming removed 8 bases from V and 4 bases from J, with 25 bases in between. Germline assignment: CDR1 MDHEN and CDR2 SYDVKM. CDR3 size: 17 residues.

J is TRBJ2-2 and V is TRBV24-1; TRBD1 matches at 9 bases. The J segment lost 1 base and the V segment lost 5 bases, leaving 4 bases of the junction unmatched. The germline V gene encodes CDR1 KGHDR and CDR2 SFDVKD. CDR3 length equals 16 residues. For the CDR3, the DNA is TGTGCCACCAGTGGACCGGGACAGGGGAACACCGGGGAGCTGTTTTTT. Protein sequence: CATSGPGQGNTGELFF.